These 19 T cell receptor beta chains share one sample of origin, sequenced in a study of cytomegalovirus exposure and HLA in healthy donors. PCR primers comprised 60 Vbeta and 13 Jbeta primers. Produced via immunoSEQ multiplex PCR; TCRdb's table is partial and in-frame only. This sample has 150,000 to 200,000 clones; 81% occur once, and the top ten carry less than 2%. Sequencing was carried out using PBMCs. The source is a man aged 18 to 35 in good health and CMV-seronegative.

The gene calls are TRBV18 and TRBJ2-3, with 13 positions matching TRBD2. The germline V gene encodes CDR1 KGHSH and CDR2 LQKENI. The CDR3 extends over 15 amino acids. The V gene end was trimmed by 5 bases and the J gene end by 4 bases; junction bases not matched to a gene: 3. Here the CDR3 reads CASSTGTSGADTQYF. CDR3 bases: TGTGCCAGCTCAACGGGGACTAGCGGGGCAGATACGCAGTATTTT. Drawing the rest from reference TRBV18 and TRBJ2-3, the complete variable domain is NAGVMQNPRHLVRRRGQEARLRCSPMKGHSHVYWYRQLPEEGLKFMVYLQKENIIDESGMPKERFSAEFPKEGPSILRIQQVVRGDSAAYFCASSTGTSGADTQYFGPGTRLTVL.

This clone appeared a few times. This same CDR3 is encoded by further DNA sequences in the sample. The rearrangement joins TRBV11-1 to TRBJ2-2, with 7 bases fitting TRBD1. After removal of 3 bases from V and 7 bases from J, the junction contained 8 bases not matched to a gene. The CDR3 length is 15 residues. CDR1 and CDR2 from the germline V gene are SGHAT and FQDESV (reference sequence). The CDR3 DNA sequence: TGTGCCAGCAGCTTGCGAGACAGGGCGAACGGGGAGCTGTTTTTT. Translated, it gives CASSLRDRANGELFF.

The chain joins TRBV4-3 to TRBJ1-2; maybe TRBD1 (6 bases). The length of the CDR3 is 15 residues. The V gene lost 5 bases and the J gene lost 8 bases, with 21 bases spanning the gap. The V gene's germline CDR1 is LGHNA and CDR2 YSLEER. CDR3 region: CASSSATGFSGGYTF. The CDR3 DNA sequence: TGCGCCAGCAGCTCCGCGACAGGTTTCTCTGGGGGCTACACCTTC.

The rearrangement joins TRBV9 to TRBJ2-7; tentatively, D is TRBD2 (6 bases). V was shortened by 0 bases and J by 6 bases, with 16 bases between the two germline ends. Germline CDR1 is SGDLS and CDR2 is YYNGEE. CDR3 size: 15 residues. The CDR3 coding sequence is TGTGCCAGCAGCGTAGATCTGGCAGGGACTGGCGAGCAGTACTTC. The encoded protein is CASSVDLAGTGEQYF.

The chain links TRBV7-6 to TRBJ2-7, with 7 bases matching TRBD1. This CDR3 is built from 14 residues. Germline CDR1 reads SGHVS; CDR2 reads FNYEAQ. The J segment lost 1 base and the V segment lost 2 bases, leaving 2 bases of the junction unmatched. The CDR3, as DNA: TGTGCCAGCAGCTTACGGGACAGTTCCTACGAGCAGTACTTC. Its translation is CASSLRDSSYEQYF.

This clone appeared a few times. The chain employs TRBV27 and TRBJ2-7; D might be TRBD2 (6 bases). The CDR3 is 14 amino acids. CDR1 and CDR2 (germline): MNHEY, SMNVEV (reference sequence). V was pared by 7 bases and J by 1 base, with 14 bases between. The DNA for the CDR3 is TGTGCCAGCAAGACCGGGACTTCATCCTACGAGCAGTACTTC. This gives the protein CASKTGTSSYEQYF.

The J gene is TRBJ2-1, the V gene TRBV4-1; TRBD2 matches 7 bases. Germline loops: CDR1 MGHRA, CDR2 YSYEKL. The junction had 3 bases not matched to a gene; V was cut back by 0 bases and J by 4 bases. This CDR3 has 15 amino acids. The CDR3 DNA follows: TGCGCCAGCAGCCAAGATCGTAGCGGGTACAATGAGCAGTTCTTC. Its translation: CASSQDRSGYNEQFF.

The CDR3 is CASSVEDSRTPYEQYF. CDR3 sequence (DNA): TGTGCCAGCAGCGTAGAGGACTCAAGGACTCCCTACGAGCAGTACTTC. This chain connects TRBV9 to TRBJ2-7; tentatively, D is TRBD2 (5 bases). V was clipped by 0 bases and J by 2 bases, with 15 bases between them. The CDR3 totals 16 residues. Germline values: CDR1 SGDLS, CDR2 YYNGEE.

The chain combines TRBV5-1 with TRBJ2-7; 9 bases agree with TRBD1. CDR1 is SGHRS, CDR2 YFSETQ, per germline. V dropped 4 bases and J dropped 2; count of bases not matched to a gene: 7. The CDR3 covers 15 residues. CDR3 sequence (DNA): TGCGCCAGCAGCGCGCAAGACAGGGGGGCCTACGAGCAGTACTTC. Encoded protein: CASSAQDRGAYEQYF.

CDR3 bases: TGTGCCAGCAGTTTATTGGCCGGGGTTTTAGATACGCAGTATTTT. This sequence encodes CASSLLAGVLDTQYF. V and J are TRBV27 and TRBJ2-3, with D tentatively TRBD2 (5 bases). CDR1 and CDR2 from the germline V gene are MNHEY and SMNVEV (reference sequence). This CDR3 has 15 amino acids. Trimming stripped 1 base from V and 5 bases from J, with 13 bases between.

The J gene is TRBJ1-2, the V gene TRBV10-3, with TRBD1 matching over 7 bases. In germline, CDR1 is ENHRY, CDR2 SYGVKD. This CDR3 region has 12 residues. Trimming removed 8 bases from V and 3 bases from J; junction bases left unmatched: 3. The DNA for the CDR3 is TGTGCCATCCGACAGGGAGACTATGGCTACACCTTC. As protein: CAIRQGDYGYTF.

V usage is TRBV5-6 and J usage is TRBJ1-1; D call uncertain. The CDR3 runs to 15 residues. Germline V gene sequence: CDR1 SGHDT, CDR2 YYEEEE. Trimming took off 2 bases at V and 0 bases at J, with 11 bases between the two ends. Written as DNA, the CDR3 is TGTGCCAGCAGCTTTATAAGTCAGTTGAACACTGAAGCTTTCTTT. This encodes CASSFISQLNTEAFF.

About this clone itself: The sample contains more than one DNA sequence encoding this CDR3. The gene calls are TRBV5-1 and TRBJ1-6, with a possible D match to TRBD1 (6 bases). Between the trimmed V and J ends, which lost 5 bases and 7 bases, there was a span of 13 bases. Germline assignment: CDR1 SGHRS and CDR2 YFSETQ. The CDR3 has 14 residues. The CDR3 region has the DNA TGCGCCAGCAGGGATACAGGGCGGAATTCACCCCTCCACTTT. This codes for CASRDTGRNSPLHF.

This rearrangement joins TRBV5-1 to TRBJ2-2; D call uncertain. Trimming pared 5 bases from V and 4 bases from J, leaving 15 bases between. Looked up from germline, CDR1 is SGHRS and CDR2 is YFSETQ. The CDR3 length is 15 residues. The CDR3 nucleotides are TGCGCCAGCAGTAGCTTGAATCAGCGCACCGGGGAGCTGTTTTTT. This sequence encodes CASSSLNQRTGELFF.

This clone was counted between two and nine times. The genes are TRBV6-5 and TRBJ2-2, with 13 bases that match TRBD2. The CDR3 length is 15 residues. The J segment lost 7 bases and the V segment lost 6 bases, leaving 5 bases of the junction unmatched. Germline V gives CDR1 MNHEY, CDR2 SVGAGI. CDR3 DNA sequence: TGTGCCAGCAGGGGACTAGCGGGGAACGACGGGGAGCTGTTTTTT. Translation: CASRGLAGNDGELFF.

This clone was seen a single time. This chain uses TRBV28 with TRBJ1-2; no clear D. Trimming took 8 bases from V and 4 from J, leaving 14 bases between them. This CDR3 is built from 13 residues. CDR1 and CDR2 (germline): MDHEN, SYDVKM. CDR3 DNA sequence: TGTGCCAGCTTGAGGAGTAGTTTCTATGGCTACACCTTC. It translates to CASLRSSFYGYTF.

Only a few counts were recorded for this clone. The chain carries TRBV5-1 and TRBJ2-1; 12 bases line up with TRBD2. V shed 0 bases, J shed 6 bases, and the junction held 7 bases outside the gene matches. This CDR3 has 17 residues. The germline gives CDR1 SGHRS, CDR2 YFSETQ. The CDR3 DNA sequence: TGCGCCAGCAGCTTGGCCCCTAGCGGGGGGGCTGGCAATGAGCAGTTCTTC. Amino acid sequence: CASSLAPSGGAGNEQFF.

V usage is TRBV5-4 and J usage is TRBJ2-1, with 11 bases lining up with TRBD2. CDR3 length equals 14 residues. With 4 bases clipped from V and 6 bases from J, the junction kept 3 bases outside the gene matches. Germline V gene lookup returns CDR1 SGHNT and CDR2 YYREEE (reference sequence). The CDR3 loop is CASSVAGGSNEQFF. CDR3 in DNA: TGTGCCAGCAGCGTAGCGGGAGGGAGCAATGAGCAGTTCTTC.

The chain recombines TRBV19 with TRBJ2-6; 8 positions agree with TRBD1. V was pared by 9 bases and J by 0 bases, with 13 bases of the junction left unmatched. The CDR3 is 18 residues long. The germline V gene encodes CDR1 LNHDA and CDR2 SQIVND (reference sequence). CDR3 in amino acids: CASSPVGQVSSGANVLTF. CDR3 nucleotide sequence: TGTGCCAGCAGTCCGGTGGGACAGGTTAGCTCTGGGGCCAACGTCCTGACTTTC.